This T cell receptor (beta chain) was recovered during a study of metastatic and nonmetastatic thyroid tumors. Study details: Comparison of repertoires was carried out across blood and tumor or nodule tissue from malignant and benign thyroid patients. Overall study findings and caveats: Patients with malignant thyroid tumors reportedly had significantly higher TCR beta diversity than those with benign nodules, in blood and tumor.

Per the authors' pipeline: A classifier of distant metastasis in papillary thyroid cancer was built from CDR3 differences (across clinicopathological groups). TCRdb re-analyzed the PCR reads using MiXCR. The V and J calls and clone size are TCRdb's, not the authors'. Of some 14,000 clones in the sample, 32% were seen once. This clone was detected ten times or more. What it binds is unknown. V lost 4 bases to trimming and J lost 1 base; unmatched junction nucleotides: 9. The CDR3 runs to 17 residues. Looked up from germline, CDR1 is KGHSH and CDR2 is LQKENI. Ahead of thyroid surgery, no patient had received treatment of any kind.

The TCR comes from a female donor with papillary thyroid cancer or a benign thyroid nodule (not recorded which). Some clones in this sample may be carry-over from other donors' samples. The chain is built from TRBV18 and TRBJ2-3; 9 bases fit TRBD2. The specimen sequenced was tumor tissue. The CDR3 nucleotides read TGTGCCAGCTCACAAGAACAAGCGGGAGGAGGCACAGATACGCAGTATTTT. This translates into CASSQEQAGGGTDTQYF.